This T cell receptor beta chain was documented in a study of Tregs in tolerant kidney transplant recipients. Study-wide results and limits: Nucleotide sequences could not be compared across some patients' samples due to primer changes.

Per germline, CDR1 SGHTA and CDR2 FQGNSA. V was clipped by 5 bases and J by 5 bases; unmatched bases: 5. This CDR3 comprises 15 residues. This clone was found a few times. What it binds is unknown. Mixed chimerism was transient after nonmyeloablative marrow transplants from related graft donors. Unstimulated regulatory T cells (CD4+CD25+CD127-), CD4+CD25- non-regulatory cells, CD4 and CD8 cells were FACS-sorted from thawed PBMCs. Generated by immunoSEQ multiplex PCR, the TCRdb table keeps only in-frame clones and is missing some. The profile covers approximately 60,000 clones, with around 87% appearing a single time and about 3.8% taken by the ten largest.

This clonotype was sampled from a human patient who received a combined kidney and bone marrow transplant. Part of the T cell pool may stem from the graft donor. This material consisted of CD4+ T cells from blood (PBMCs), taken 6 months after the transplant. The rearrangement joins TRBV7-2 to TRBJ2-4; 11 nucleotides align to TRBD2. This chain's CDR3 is CASSRRSGGENIQYF. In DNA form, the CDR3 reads TGTGCCAGCAGCCGACGTAGCGGGGGGGAAAACATTCAGTACTTC.